Listed here are 9 T cell receptor beta chains from one sample, sequenced in a study of cytotoxic CD8 clonotypes in ibrutinib-treated CLL. The protocol was immunoSEQ multiplex PCR, while the TCRdb copy is restricted to in-frame clones and leaves out a portion. In the table there are 150,000 to 200,000 clones, about 80% of which are singletons. The source material was PBMCs, sampled after 12 months of ibrutinib treatment. The receptor set was obtained from a human donor with chronic lymphocytic leukemia.

The chain recombines TRBV27 with TRBJ2-2, with 10 nucleotides matching TRBD1. CDR1 is MNHEY and CDR2 is SMNVEV in the germline V gene (reference sequence). This CDR3 has 16 amino acids. The V segment lost 6 bases and the J segment 8 bases; nucleotides outside the gene matches: 12. CDR3 amino acids: CASRTSGQGVAGELFF. The CDR3 DNA follows: TGTGCCAGCAGGACCTCCGGACAGGGGGTTGCGGGGGAGCTGTTTTTT.

The V and J genes are TRBV18 and TRBJ2-7; D tentatively fits TRBD1 or TRBD2 (5 bases each). Germline-derived CDR1 and CDR2 are KGHSH and LQKENI. The CDR3 has 15 residues. V was trimmed by 0 bases and J by 8 bases, leaving 17 bases between them. CDR3: CASSPPSLGPVQQYF. DNA of the CDR3: TGTGCCAGCTCACCACCGTCTCTGGGACCGGTTCAGCAGTACTTC.

This clone has a single count. V usage is TRBV29-1 and J usage is TRBJ1-2; D uncertain. Trimming removed 1 base at V and 6 bases at J, with 15 bases between. CDR1 SQVTM and CDR2 ANQGSEA come from the germline V gene. The CDR3 runs to 14 residues. The CDR3 here is CSVEGRAGTNGYTF. In DNA, the CDR3 is TGCAGCGTTGAAGGTAGGGCAGGAACCAATGGCTACACCTTC.

The CDR3 region has the DNA TGTGCCAGTAGTATTGAGGGGTTGGAGACCCAGTACTTC. This codes for CASSIEGLETQYF. The chain joins TRBV19 to TRBJ2-5; either TRBD1 or TRBD2 may fit D (5 bases each). CDR3 length: 13 amino acids. Germline V gives CDR1 LNHDA, CDR2 SQIVND (reference sequence). V was clipped by 3 bases and J by 5 bases, with 10 bases between them.

The V call is TRBV4-3, the J call TRBJ2-1, with TRBD1 matching over 7 bases. The CDR3 is made up of 18 amino acids. Germline V lookup: CDR1 LGHNA, CDR2 YSLEER. The V and J ends lost 4 bases and 0 bases, in that order; junction bases with no gene match: 12. CDR3 DNA: TGCGCCAGCAGCCGCATCCTCTTGGGACAGAGCTCCTACAATGAGCAGTTCTTC. Its protein product is CASSRILLGQSSYNEQFF.

The rearrangement joins TRBV18 to TRBJ2-5; 7 bases agree with TRBD2. This CDR3 is 14 amino acids long. The germline gives CDR1 KGHSH, CDR2 LQKENI. The J segment lost 1 base and the V segment lost 3 bases, leaving 2 bases of the junction unmatched. CDR3 DNA sequence: TGTGCCAGCTCACCGTCGGGGGGCCAAGAGACCCAGTACTTC. Encoded protein: CASSPSGGQETQYF.

The rearrangement links TRBV6-6 to TRBJ1-6; the D is unclear. The CDR3 loop spans 15 amino acids. Germline assignment: CDR1 MNHNY and CDR2 SVGAGI (reference sequence). Trimming stripped 6 bases from V and 7 bases from J, with 16 bases between. The CDR3 here is CASSLEILPNSPLHF. In nucleotides, the CDR3 is TGTGCCAGCAGCCTAGAGATTCTACCAAATTCACCCCTCCACTTT.

The V and J genes are TRBV4-1 and TRBJ2-7; a weak D match, TRBD2 (5 bases). The V gene lost 4 bases and the J gene lost 5 bases, with 21 bases spanning the gap. In germline, CDR1 is MGHRA, CDR2 YSYEKL. CDR3 length: 16 amino acids. CDR3 sequence (DNA): TGCGCCAGCAGCCTACCGATCCGGGGTATCAAAAACGAGCAGTACTTC. This translates into CASSLPIRGIKNEQYF.

The V call is TRBV28, the J call TRBJ2-1; 7 nucleotides agree with TRBD2. Trimming at V came to 7 bases and at J to 4 bases, leaving 7 bases not matched to a gene. Germline lookup yields CDR1 MDHEN and CDR2 SYDVKM. The CDR3 consists of 14 residues. The CDR3 here is CASKEGGEYNEQFF. The DNA for the CDR3 is TGTGCCAGCAAGGAGGGAGGGGAATACAATGAGCAGTTCTTC.